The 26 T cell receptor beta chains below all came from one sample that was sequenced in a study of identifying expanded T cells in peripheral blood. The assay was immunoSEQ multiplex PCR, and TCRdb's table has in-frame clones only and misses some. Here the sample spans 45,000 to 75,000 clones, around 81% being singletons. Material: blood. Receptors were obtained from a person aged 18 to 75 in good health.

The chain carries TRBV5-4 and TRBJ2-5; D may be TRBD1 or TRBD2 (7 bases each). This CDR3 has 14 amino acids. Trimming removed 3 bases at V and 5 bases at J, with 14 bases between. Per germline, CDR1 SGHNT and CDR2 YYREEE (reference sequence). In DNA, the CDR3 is TGTGCCAGCAGCTCCCCGCAGGGGGGGGAGACCCAGTACTTC. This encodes CASSSPQGGETQYF.

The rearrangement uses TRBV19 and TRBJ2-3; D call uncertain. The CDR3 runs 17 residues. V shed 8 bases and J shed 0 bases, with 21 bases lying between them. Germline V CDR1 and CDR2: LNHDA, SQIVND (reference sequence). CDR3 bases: TGTGCCAGTGGACCGACGGGCGGCAGCGAAAGCACAGATACGCAGTATTTT. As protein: CASGPTGGSESTDTQYF.

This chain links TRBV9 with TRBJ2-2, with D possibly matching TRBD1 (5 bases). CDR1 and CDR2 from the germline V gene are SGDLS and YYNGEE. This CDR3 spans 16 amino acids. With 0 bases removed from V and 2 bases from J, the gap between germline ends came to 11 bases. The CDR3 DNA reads TGTGCCAGCAGCGTAGGGGATGGGGCTAACACCGGGGAGCTGTTTTTT. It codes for CASSVGDGANTGELFF.

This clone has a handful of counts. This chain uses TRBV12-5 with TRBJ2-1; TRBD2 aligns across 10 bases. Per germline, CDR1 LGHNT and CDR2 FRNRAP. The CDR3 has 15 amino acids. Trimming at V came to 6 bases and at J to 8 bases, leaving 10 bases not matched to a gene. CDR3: CASGSSGSGIDEQFF. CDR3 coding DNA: TGTGCTAGTGGATCTAGCGGGAGCGGAATCGATGAGCAGTTCTTC.

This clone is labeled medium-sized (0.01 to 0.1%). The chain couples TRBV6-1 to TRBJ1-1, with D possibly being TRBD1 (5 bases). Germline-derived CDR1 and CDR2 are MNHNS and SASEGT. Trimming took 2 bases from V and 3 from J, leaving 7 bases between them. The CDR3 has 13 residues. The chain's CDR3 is CASSEWGDTEAFF. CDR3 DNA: TGTGCCAGCAGTGAATGGGGGGACACTGAAGCTTTCTTT.

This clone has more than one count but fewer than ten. CDR3 protein: CASSLNALRGGNEQFF. The CDR3 DNA follows: TGTGCCAGCAGTTTAAACGCTCTTAGGGGGGGCAATGAGCAGTTCTTC. V is TRBV7-2 and J is TRBJ2-1; D perhaps matches TRBD2 (7 bases). V was cut by 6 bases and J by 6 bases, with 21 bases left in between. The germline V gene has CDR1 SGHTA and CDR2 FQGNSA. The CDR3 is made up of 16 amino acids.

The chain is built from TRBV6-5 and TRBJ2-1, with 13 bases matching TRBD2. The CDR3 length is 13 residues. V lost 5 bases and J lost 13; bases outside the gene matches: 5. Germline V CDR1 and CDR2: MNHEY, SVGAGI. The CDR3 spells CASSGTSGMLQFF. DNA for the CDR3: TGTGCCAGCAGTGGGACTAGCGGGATGTTACAGTTCTTC.

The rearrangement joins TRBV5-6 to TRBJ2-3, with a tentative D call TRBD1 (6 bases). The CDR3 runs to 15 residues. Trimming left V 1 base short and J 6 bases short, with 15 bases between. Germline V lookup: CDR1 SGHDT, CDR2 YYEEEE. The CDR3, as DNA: TGTGCCAGCAGCTTGTGGCAGGGGAACCCGGATACGCAGTATTTT. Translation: CASSLWQGNPDTQYF.

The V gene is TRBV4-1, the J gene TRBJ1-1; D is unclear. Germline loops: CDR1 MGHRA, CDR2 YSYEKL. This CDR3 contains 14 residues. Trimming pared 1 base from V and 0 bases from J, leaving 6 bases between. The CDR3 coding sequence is TGCGCCAGCAGCCAAGGAGGACTGAACACTGAAGCTTTCTTT. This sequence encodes CASSQGGLNTEAFF.

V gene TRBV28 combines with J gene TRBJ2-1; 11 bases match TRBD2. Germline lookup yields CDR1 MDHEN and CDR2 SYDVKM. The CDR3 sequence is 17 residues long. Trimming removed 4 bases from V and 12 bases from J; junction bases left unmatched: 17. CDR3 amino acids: CASSSRASLAGGGRQFF. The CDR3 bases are TGTGCCAGCAGTTCGCGGGCCTCCCTAGCGGGAGGAGGGCGGCAGTTCTTC.

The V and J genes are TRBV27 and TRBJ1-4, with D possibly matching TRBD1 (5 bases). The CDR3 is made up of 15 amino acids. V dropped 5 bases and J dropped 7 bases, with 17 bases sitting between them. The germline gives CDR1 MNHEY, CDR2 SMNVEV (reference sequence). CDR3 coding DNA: TGTGCCAGCAGTCCAAGGGGTTTGTTGGGTGAAAAACTGTTTTTT. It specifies CASSPRGLLGEKLFF.

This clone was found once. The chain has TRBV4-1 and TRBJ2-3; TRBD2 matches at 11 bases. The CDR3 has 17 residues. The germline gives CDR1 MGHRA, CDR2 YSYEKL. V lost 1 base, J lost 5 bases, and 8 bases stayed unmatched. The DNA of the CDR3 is TGCGCCAGCAGCCAAGTGGGTAGCGGGGGGGCCGAAGATACGCAGTATTTT. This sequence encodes CASSQVGSGGAEDTQYF.

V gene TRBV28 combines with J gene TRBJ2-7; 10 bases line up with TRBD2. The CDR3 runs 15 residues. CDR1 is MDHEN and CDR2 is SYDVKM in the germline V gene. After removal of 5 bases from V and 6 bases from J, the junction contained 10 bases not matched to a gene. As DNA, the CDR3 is TGTGCCAGCAGTCCCTTAGCGGGGGGCCGGGTCGAGCAGTACTTC. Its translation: CASSPLAGGRVEQYF.

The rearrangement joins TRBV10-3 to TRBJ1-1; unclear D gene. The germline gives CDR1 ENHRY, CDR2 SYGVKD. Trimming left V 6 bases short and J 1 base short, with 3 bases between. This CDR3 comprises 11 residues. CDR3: CAIRRNTEAFF. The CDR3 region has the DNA TGTGCCATCAGGAGGAACACTGAAGCTTTCTTT.

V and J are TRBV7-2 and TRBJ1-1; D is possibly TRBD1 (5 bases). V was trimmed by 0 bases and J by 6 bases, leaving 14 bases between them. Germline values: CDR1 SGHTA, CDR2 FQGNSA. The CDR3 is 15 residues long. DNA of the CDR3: TGTGCCAGCAGCTTAGCCAGGGCAGCGGTGTCTGAAGCTTTCTTT. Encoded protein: CASSLARAAVSEAFF.

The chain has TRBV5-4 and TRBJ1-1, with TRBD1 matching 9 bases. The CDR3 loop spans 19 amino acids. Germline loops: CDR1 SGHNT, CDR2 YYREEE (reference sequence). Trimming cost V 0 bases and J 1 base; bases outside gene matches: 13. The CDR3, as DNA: TGTGCCAGCAGCTTGGCCGGTTCTGGGACAGGGTTGGGGAACACTGAAGCTTTCTTT. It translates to CASSLAGSGTGLGNTEAFF.

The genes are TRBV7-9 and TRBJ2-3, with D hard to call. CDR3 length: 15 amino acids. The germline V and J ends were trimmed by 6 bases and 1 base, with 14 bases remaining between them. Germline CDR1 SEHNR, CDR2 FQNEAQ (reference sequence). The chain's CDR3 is CASSPDMAGTDTQYF. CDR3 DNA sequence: TGTGCCAGCAGTCCTGACATGGCGGGCACAGATACGCAGTATTTT. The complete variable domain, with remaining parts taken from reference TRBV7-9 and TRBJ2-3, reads DTGVSQNPRHKITKRGQNVTFRCDPISEHNRLYWYRQTLGQGPEFLTYFQNEAQLEKSRLLSDRFSAERPKGSFSTLEIQRTEQGDSAMYLCASSPDMAGTDTQYFGPGTRLTVL.

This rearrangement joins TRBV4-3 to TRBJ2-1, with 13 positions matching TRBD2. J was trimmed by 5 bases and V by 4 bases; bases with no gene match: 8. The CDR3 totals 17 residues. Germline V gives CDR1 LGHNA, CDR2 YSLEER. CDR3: CASSPFTGTSGNNEQFF. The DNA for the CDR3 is TGCGCCAGCAGCCCCTTTACCGGGACTAGCGGGAACAATGAGCAGTTCTTC.

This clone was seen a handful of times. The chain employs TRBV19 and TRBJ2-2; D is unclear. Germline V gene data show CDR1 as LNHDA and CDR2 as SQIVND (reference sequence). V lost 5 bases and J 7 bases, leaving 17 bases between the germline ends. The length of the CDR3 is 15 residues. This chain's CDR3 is CASSPKGALGGELFF. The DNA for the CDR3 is TGTGCCAGTAGTCCCAAGGGTGCCCTCGGCGGGGAGCTGTTTTTT.

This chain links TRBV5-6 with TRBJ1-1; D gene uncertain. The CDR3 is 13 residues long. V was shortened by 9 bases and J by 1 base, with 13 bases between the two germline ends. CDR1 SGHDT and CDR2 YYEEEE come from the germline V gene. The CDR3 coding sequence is TGTGCCATTTTCAATGGGAAGAACACTGAAGCTTTCTTT. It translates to CAIFNGKNTEAFF.

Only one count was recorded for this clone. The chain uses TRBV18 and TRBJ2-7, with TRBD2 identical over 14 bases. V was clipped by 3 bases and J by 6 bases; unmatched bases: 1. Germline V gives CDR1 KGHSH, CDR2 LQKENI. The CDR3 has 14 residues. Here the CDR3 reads CASSPGLAGGEQYF. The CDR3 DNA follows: TGTGCCAGCTCACCCGGACTAGCGGGAGGCGAGCAGTACTTC.

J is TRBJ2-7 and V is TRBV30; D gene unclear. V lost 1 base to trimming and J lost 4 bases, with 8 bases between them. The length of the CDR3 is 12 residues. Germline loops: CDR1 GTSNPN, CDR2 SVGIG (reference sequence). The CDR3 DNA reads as TGTGCCTGGAGTGAGTCAAGATACGAGCAGTACTTC. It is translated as CAWSESRYEQYF. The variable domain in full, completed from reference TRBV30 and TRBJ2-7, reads SQTIHQWPATLVQPVGSPLSLECTVEGTSNPNLYWYRQAAGRGLQLLFYSVGIGQISSEVPQNLSASRPQDRQFILSSKKLLLSDSGFYLCAWSESRYEQYFGPGTRLTVT.

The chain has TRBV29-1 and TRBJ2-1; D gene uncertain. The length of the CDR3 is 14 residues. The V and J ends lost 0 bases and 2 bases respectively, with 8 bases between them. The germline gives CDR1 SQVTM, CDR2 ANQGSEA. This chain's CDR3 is CSVEDGRTYNEQFF. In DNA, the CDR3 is TGCAGCGTTGAAGACGGCAGGACCTACAATGAGCAGTTCTTC.

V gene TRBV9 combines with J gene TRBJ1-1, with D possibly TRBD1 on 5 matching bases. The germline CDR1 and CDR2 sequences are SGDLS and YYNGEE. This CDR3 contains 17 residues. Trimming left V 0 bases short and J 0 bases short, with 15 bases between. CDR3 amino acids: CASSVGQFGPLNTEAFF. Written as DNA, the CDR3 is TGTGCCAGCAGCGTAGGACAGTTCGGGCCCCTGAACACTGAAGCTTTCTTT.

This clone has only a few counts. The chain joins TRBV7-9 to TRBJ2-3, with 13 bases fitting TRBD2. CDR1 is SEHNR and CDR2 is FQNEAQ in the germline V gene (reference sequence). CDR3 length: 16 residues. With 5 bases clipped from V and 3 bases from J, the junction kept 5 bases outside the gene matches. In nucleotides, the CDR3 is TGTGCCAGCAGCGAAACTAGCGGGAGGGGTACAGATACGCAGTATTTT. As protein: CASSETSGRGTDTQYF.

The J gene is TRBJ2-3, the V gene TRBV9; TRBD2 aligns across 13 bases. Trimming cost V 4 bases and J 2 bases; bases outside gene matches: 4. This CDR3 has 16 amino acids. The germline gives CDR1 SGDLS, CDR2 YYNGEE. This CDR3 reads CASSRTSGGPTDTQYF. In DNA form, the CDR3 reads TGTGCCAGCAGCCGGACTAGCGGGGGCCCCACAGATACGCAGTATTTT.